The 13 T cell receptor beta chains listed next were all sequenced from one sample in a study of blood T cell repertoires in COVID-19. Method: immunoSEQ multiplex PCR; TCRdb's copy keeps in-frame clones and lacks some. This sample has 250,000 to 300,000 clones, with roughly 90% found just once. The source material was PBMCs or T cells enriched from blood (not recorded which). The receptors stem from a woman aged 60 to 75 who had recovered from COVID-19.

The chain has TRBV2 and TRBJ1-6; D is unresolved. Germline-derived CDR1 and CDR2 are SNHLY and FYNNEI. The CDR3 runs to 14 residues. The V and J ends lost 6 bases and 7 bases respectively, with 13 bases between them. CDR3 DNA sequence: TGTGCCAGCAGAGCCCGGGTCCCCAATTCACCCCTCCACTTT. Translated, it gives CASRARVPNSPLHF.

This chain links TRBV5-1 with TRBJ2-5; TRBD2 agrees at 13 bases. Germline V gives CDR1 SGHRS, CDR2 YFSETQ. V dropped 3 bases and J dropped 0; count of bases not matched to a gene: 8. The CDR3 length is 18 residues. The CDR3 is CASSYFGTSGDYQETQYF. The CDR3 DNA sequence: TGCGCCAGCAGCTACTTCGGGACTAGCGGGGACTACCAAGAGACCCAGTACTTC.

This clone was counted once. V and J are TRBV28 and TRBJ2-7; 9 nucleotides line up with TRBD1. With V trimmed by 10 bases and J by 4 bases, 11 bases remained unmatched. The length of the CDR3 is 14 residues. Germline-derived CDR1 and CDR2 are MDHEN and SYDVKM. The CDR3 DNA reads TGTGCCACACAGGGGGCAGTTTTTTATTACGAGCAGTACTTC. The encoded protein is CATQGAVFYYEQYF.

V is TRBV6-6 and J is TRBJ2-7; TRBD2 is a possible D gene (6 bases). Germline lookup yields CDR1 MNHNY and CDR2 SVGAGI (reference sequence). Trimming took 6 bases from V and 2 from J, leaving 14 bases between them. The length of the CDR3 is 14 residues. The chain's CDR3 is CASRPLALTYEQYF. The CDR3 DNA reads TGTGCCAGCAGGCCACTAGCCCTAACCTACGAGCAGTACTTC.

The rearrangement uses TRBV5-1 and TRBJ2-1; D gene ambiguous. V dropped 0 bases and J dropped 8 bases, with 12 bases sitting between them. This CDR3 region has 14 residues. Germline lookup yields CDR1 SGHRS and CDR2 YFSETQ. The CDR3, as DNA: TGCGCCAGCAGCTTGGTCTTCTCTGGCTATGAGCAGTTCTTC. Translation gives CASSLVFSGYEQFF.

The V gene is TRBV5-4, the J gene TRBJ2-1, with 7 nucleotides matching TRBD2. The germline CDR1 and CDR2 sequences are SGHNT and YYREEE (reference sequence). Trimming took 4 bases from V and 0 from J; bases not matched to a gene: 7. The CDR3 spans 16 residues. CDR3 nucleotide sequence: TGTGCCAGCAGCCCAGGAGCGGGGAGCTCCTACAATGAGCAGTTCTTC. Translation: CASSPGAGSSYNEQFF.

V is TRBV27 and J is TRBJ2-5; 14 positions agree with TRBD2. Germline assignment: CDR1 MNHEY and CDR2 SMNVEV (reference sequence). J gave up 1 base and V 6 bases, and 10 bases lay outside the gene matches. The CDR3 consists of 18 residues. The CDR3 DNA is TGTGCCAGCAGGGGGAGGGGACTAGCGGGAGTAGGCCAAGAGACCCAGTACTTC. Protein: CASRGRGLAGVGQETQYF.

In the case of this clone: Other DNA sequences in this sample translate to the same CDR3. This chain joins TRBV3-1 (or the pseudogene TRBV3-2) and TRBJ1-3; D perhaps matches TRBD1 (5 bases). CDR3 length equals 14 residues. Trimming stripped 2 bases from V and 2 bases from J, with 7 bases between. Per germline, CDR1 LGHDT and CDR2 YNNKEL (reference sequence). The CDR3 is CASSQQGAGNTIYF. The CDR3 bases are TGTGCCAGCAGCCAACAGGGTGCTGGAAACACCATATATTTT.

The CDR3 DNA is TGCGCCAGCAGCTTCAGACTAGCAGCAGATACGCAGTATTTT. Translation gives CASSFRLAADTQYF. The chain joins TRBV5-1 to TRBJ2-3; 7 bases are shared with TRBD2. Trimming removed 2 bases from V and 4 bases from J; junction bases left unmatched: 4. The CDR3 sequence is 14 residues long. CDR1 is SGHRS, CDR2 YFSETQ, per germline.

The DNA for the CDR3 is TGCAGCGTTGGACTAGCAGGGAATGAGCAGTTCTTC. Protein sequence: CSVGLAGNEQFF. The V gene is TRBV29-1, the J gene TRBJ2-1, with 7 bases identical to TRBD2. The CDR3 contains 12 residues. V was pared by 4 bases and J by 7 bases, with 4 bases of the junction left unmatched. Germline V CDR1 and CDR2: SQVTM, ANQGSEA.

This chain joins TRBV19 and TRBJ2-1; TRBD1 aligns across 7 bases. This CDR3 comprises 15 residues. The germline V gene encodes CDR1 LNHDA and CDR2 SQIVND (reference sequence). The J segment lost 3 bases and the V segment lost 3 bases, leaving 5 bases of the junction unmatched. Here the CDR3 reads CASSIGTAIYNEQFF. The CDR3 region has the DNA TGTGCCAGTAGTATTGGGACAGCAATCTACAATGAGCAGTTCTTC.

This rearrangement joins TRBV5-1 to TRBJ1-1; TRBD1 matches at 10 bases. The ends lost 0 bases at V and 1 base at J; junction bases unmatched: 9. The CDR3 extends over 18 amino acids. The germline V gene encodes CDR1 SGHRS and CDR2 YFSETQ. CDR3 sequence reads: CASSLEGRTGGPNTEAFF. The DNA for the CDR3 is TGCGCCAGCAGCTTGGAAGGTAGGACAGGGGGACCGAACACTGAAGCTTTCTTT.

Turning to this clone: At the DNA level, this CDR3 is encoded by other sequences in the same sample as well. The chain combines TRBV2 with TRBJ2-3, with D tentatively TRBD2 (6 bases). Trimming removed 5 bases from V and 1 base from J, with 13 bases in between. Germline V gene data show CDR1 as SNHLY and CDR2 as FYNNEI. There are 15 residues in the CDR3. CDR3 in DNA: TGTGCCAGCAGTACCCGGACGGGGGGCACAGATACGCAGTATTTT. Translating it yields CASSTRTGGTDTQYF.